This TCR beta chain was recovered during a study of blood T cell repertoires in COVID-19 (dated by TCRdb to the early 2020s). As for the study more broadly: Samples from collaborators originated in the United States, Italy and Spain and spanned both the acute and convalescent phases of COVID-19. The material from the prospective study consisted of cDNA or gDNA derived from T cells, B-cell-depleted T cells, or PBMCs. Subjects who had been exposed to COVID-19, were actively infected with it, or had recovered from it provided the deeply sampled blood TCRbeta repertoires that made up the dataset. The repertoires were made available in a free public database intended to serve as a resource for research on the immune response to SARS-CoV-2. The samples were drawn from the first 160 participants of the ongoing ImmuneRACE study and from 1,254 subjects provided by 6 global collaborators. The sample metadata nearly always contained a de-identified subject ID, COVID-19 status, age in years and sex. Where HLA class I and class II types were available, the types were taken from metadata supplied by the sample provider, not from assay-based typing.

One collaborating source in Seattle enrolled patients during active infection and followed them longitudinally through the course of disease. Whole blood was collected in K2EDTA tubes by collaborating institutions according to the institutions' own protocols. For TCRbeta analysis, collaborators shipped samples in one of three forms: frozen whole blood, isolated PBMCs, or DNA extracted from either of those sample types. The count of this clone is one. Its recognized antigen is unknown. The record has no base qualities; no much larger clone is one base away. What the work shows at the level of the full study, not this receptor alone: The amount of clinical and demographic metadata varied by source and participant and was provided uncurated.

Measured from the cysteine to the phenylalanine, the CDR3 is 16 residues long. The retained sequence is limited to the CDR3, 48 bases, with the frame set at the first base. V is trimmed back by 3 bases and J by 0 bases, and the junction contains 2 bases that no gene match accounts for. CDR1 and CDR2 (KGHSH, LQKENI) derive from the germline V gene. The immunoSEQ Assay, a bias-controlled multiplex PCR, was used to amplify TCRbeta CDR3 regions from genomic DNA. For the original study's pipeline: Nucleated cell counts per sample were estimated from amplification of reference gene primers within the assay. To quantify the absolute abundance of each unique TCRbeta CDR3 rearrangement, sequence reads were collapsed and filtered. For each sample, productive Simpson clonality was calculated by taking the square root of Simpson's diversity index across productive rearrangements. TCRdb retrieved this table from immuneACCESS and kept in-frame rearrangements only. Not all clones are present; in checked studies, unresolved V genes account for under half, and no reason is known for the remainder. V and J calls and clone size are those listed in that table; D and trimming were worked out from the DNA. The sample includes roughly 340,000 clones, with more than 80% observed a single time. Approximately 3% of the sample rests with the top ten.

This receptor was taken from a woman in her twenties or thirties with COVID-19, enrolled during active disease. What was sequenced was peripheral blood. This chain is built from TRBV18 and TRBJ2-3; a stretch of 11 junction bases matches TRBD2. The CDR3 loop reads CASSPTSGGSTDTQYF. The DNA reads TGTGCCAGCTCACCTACTAGCGGGGGAAGCACAGATACGCAGTATTTT.